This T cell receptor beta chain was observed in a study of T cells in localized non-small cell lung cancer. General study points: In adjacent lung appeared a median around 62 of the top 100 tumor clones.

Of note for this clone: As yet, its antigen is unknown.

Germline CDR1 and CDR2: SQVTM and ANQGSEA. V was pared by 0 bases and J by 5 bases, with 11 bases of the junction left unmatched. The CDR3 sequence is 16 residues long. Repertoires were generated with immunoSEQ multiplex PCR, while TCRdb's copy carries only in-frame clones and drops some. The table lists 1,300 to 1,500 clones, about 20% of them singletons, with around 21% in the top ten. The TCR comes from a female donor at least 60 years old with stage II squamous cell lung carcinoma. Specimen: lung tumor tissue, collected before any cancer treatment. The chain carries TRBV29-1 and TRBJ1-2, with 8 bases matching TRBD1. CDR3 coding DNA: TGCAGCGTTGAAGAGGGGGCAGGGGGCGAAGAGTATGGCTACACCTTC. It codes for CSVEEGAGGEEYGYTF.